This T cell receptor beta chain was observed in a study of shared T cell receptors in the human thymus. The repertoire was sequenced with immunoSEQ multiplex PCR; TCRdb's copy has only in-frame clones and lacks some. Among hundreds of thousands of clones listed, roughly 86% were seen once. The CDR3 is 14 residues long. V was cut by 5 bases and J by 7 bases, with 12 bases left in between. Germline V gene data show CDR1 as SGHTA and CDR2 as FQGTGA. Another study also made use of these data, one on human thymus T cells. That source reports: It was from resections taken during corrective heart surgery that the thymus tissue came.

The sequenced sample was thymocytes. The source of this sequence is a boy under three years old with a congenital heart defect. The chain uses TRBV7-3 and TRBJ1-6; D might be TRBD1 (6 bases). The CDR3 is CASSTGTPNSPLHF. The DNA of the CDR3 is TGTGCCAGCAGCACCGGGACACCAAATTCACCCCTCCACTTT.